This T cell receptor (beta chain) was documented in a study of blood T cell repertoires in COVID-19. Overall study context: The origin of the acute and convalescent COVID-19 samples was the United States, Italy and Spain. In each case, the material was cDNA or gDNA derived from T cells, B-cell-depleted T cells, or PBMCs.

V lost 4 bases and J lost 10, with 20 bases in between. The germline gives CDR1 SGHRS, CDR2 YFSETQ. The CDR3 spans 14 residues. Per the original data handling: Cell counts per sample came from amplifying reference gene primers. The assay was immunoSEQ multiplex PCR, and TCRdb's table has in-frame clones only and misses some. Clone size and the V and J calls come from that table; the DNA yielded D and trimming. The table has 150,000 to 200,000 clones, 85% to 90% seen once; the top ten hold under 6.5%. The chain joins TRBV5-1 to TRBJ2-5; the D gene is possibly TRBD2 (6 bases). This receptor was taken from a man in his forties or fifties with active or convalescent COVID-19. The sequenced material came from peripheral blood. CDR3 protein: CASSAARGAHYQYF. CDR3 DNA sequence: TGCGCCAGCAGCGCGGCTCGCGGGGCCCACTACCAGTACTTC.